A selection of T cell receptor beta chains follows, all from one sample in a study of cytomegalovirus exposure and HLA in healthy donors. Produced via immunoSEQ multiplex PCR; TCRdb's table is partial and in-frame only. The data show 85,000 to 100,000 clones, more than 60% seen once. Sequencing input: PBMCs. The receptor set was obtained from a man aged 55 to 69 in good health and CMV-seropositive. Both conserved end residues are part of each CDR3. A D gene is named only where the DNA matches it firmly. Clone size is stated in some rows and not others, as once, few, many or a class when expanded.

- | TRBJ2-7 | 18 | TRBV4-1 | TRBD1 | TGCGCCAGCAGCCGATTAGGACAGGGGGCTGAAATAAGCTACGAGCAGTACTTC | CASSRLGQGAEISYEQYF
- | TRBJ1-6 | 16 | TRBV5-1 | TRBD1 | TGCGCCAGCAGCTTGGCCACGGGACAGATAAATTCACCCCTCCACTTT | CASSLATGQINSPLHF
- | TRBJ2-5 | 16 | TRBV4-2 | TRBD1 | TGTGCCAGCAGCCCAGGGTCGACAGGGATAGGAGAGACCCAGTACTTC | CASSPGSTGIGETQYF
- | TRBJ2-1 | 15 | TRBV7-7 | TRBD2 | TGTGCTAGCAGTGCCGGCGGGGGGGGGAACAATGAGCAGTTCTTC | CASSAGGGGNNEQFF
- | TRBJ2-2 | 14 | TRBV11-3 | - | TGTGCCAGCAGCTCCGGACATCTTACCGGGGAGCTGTTTTTT | CASSSGHLTGELFF
- | TRBJ2-7 | 14 | TRBV6-5 | - | TGTGCCAGCAGTCGCGGCCCAGGGTTCTACGAGCAGTACTTC | CASSRGPGFYEQYF
- | TRBJ2-3 | 12 | TRBV7-3 | - | TGTGCCAGCAGCTCCGGCACAGATACGCAGTATTTT | CASSSGTDTQYF
once | TRBJ1-2 | 11 | TRBV30 | - | TGTGCCTGGAGTAGAGGCACAGGCTACACCTTC | CAWSRGTGYTF
- | TRBJ2-1 | 16 | TRBV25-1 | TRBD1 | TGTGCCAGCAGTGACCCCCTTGTTGGGACAGACAATGAGCAGTTCTTC | CASSDPLVGTDNEQFF
- | TRBJ2-7 | 14 | TRBV4-1 | TRBD1 | TGCGCCAGCAGCCAAGTTGAGGGGGCGGACGAGCAGTACTTC | CASSQVEGADEQYF
- | TRBJ2-3 | 14 | TRBV5-4 | - | TGTGCCAGCAGCTTGACAGGGAGCACAGATACGCAGTATTTT | CASSLTGSTDTQYF
- | TRBJ2-7 | 16 | TRBV12-5 | TRBD1 | TGTGCTAGTGGTTGGGGGACAGGGAGGGAGAAAGGCGAGCAGTACTTC | CASGWGTGREKGEQYF
once | TRBJ2-7 | 13 | TRBV5-1 | - | TGCGCCAGCAGCTTGGGTGTAGCCTACGAGCAGTACTTC | CASSLGVAYEQYF
- | TRBJ1-1 | 13 | TRBV7-9 | - | TGTGCCAGCAGCGACAGGCTGAACACTGAAGCTTTCTTT | CASSDRLNTEAFF
- | TRBJ2-2 | 18 | TRBV13 | TRBD2 | TGTGCCAGCAGCTTAGGTTGGGCTAGCGGGGGACCCACCGGGGAGCTGTTTTTT | CASSLGWASGGPTGELFF
- | TRBJ2-1 | 14 | TRBV6-5 | TRBD2 | TGTGCCAGCAGTTACGTGACTAGCAGGCATGAGCAGTTCTTC | CASSYVTSRHEQFF
- | TRBJ2-3 | 14 | TRBV7-9 | TRBD1 | TGTTCCAGCAGCCCAGGGGGCCCCTCGGGGACGCAGTATTTT | CSSSPGGPSGTQYF
- | TRBJ2-1 | 14 | TRBV10-3 | TRBD1 | TGTGCCATCAGCCCCGGGACAGTTGACAATGAGCAGTTCTTC | CAISPGTVDNEQFF
- | TRBJ2-7 | 14 | TRBV25-1 | TRBD1 | TGTGCCAGCAGAACGACAGGGTCCGTCTACGAGCAGTACTTC | CASRTTGSVYEQYF
- | TRBJ1-4 | 13 | TRBV19 | - | TGTGCCAGTAGTCGTCAGAATAATGAAAAACTGTTTTTT | CASSRQNNEKLFF
- | TRBJ1-3 | 15 | TRBV4-1 | TRBD1 | TGCGCCAGCAGCCACCCAGGGACAGGGGGAAACACCATATATTTT | CASSHPGTGGNTIYF
once | TRBJ2-1 | 12 | TRBV19 | - | TGTGCCAGTAGCCCGGGTCTCAATGAGCAGTTCTTC | CASSPGLNEQFF
- | TRBJ1-2 | 15 | TRBV28 | TRBD1 | TGTGCCAGCAGGGAGGGGGGGGACAGGGGCCGAGGCTACACCTTC | CASREGGDRGRGYTF
- | TRBJ2-1 | 15 | TRBV29-1 | - | TGCAGCGTTCAACAGGGTTATGACTCCTACAATGAGCAGTTCTTC | CSVQQGYDSYNEQFF
- | TRBJ2-7 | 12 | TRBV2 | - | TGTGCCAGCAGTGAAAGGGGGTACGAGCAGTACTTC | CASSERGYEQYF
- | TRBJ2-7 | 14 | TRBV27 | TRBD1 | TGTGCCAGCAGTTTGGGACAGGGGTCCTACGAGCAGTACTTC | CASSLGQGSYEQYF
few | TRBJ1-1 | 13 | TRBV6-5 | - | TGTGCCAGCAGTTACTCGCAGTTCTCTGAAGCTTTCTTT | CASSYSQFSEAFF
few | TRBJ2-7 | 14 | TRBV5-6 | - | TGTGCCAGCAGCCTGGGGACACCCCCTGTGCAGCAGTACTTC | CASSLGTPPVQQYF
- | TRBJ2-1 | 18 | TRBV7-3 | TRBD2 | TGTGCCAGCAGCTTACTAGCGGGGGGCGTCTCAGGCTACAATGAGCAGTTCTTC | CASSLLAGGVSGYNEQFF
- | TRBJ2-7 | 14 | TRBV10-3 | - | TGTGCCATCAGTGAGTCGTTCAGGGAAGAAGAGCAGTACTTC | CAISESFREEEQYF
- | TRBJ2-3 | 15 | TRBV14 | - | TGTGCCAGCAGCCAAGATCACGGTCCCACAGATACGCAGTATTTT | CASSQDHGPTDTQYF
- | TRBJ1-6 | 17 | TRBV30 | - | TGTGCCTGGAGCGTCGAAAGGACTGACTCCTATAATTCACCCCTCCACTTT | CAWSVERTDSYNSPLHF
- | TRBJ1-2 | 14 | TRBV4-1 | TRBD1 | TGCGCCAGCAGCCAAGAACAGGGGTTGGATGGCTACACCTTC | CASSQEQGLDGYTF
once | TRBJ2-3 | 15 | TRBV7-3 | TRBD2 | TGTGCCAGCAGCTTAGTCGGGGGGAGCACAGATACGCAGTATTTT | CASSLVGGSTDTQYF
few | TRBJ1-1 | 13 | TRBV2 | - | TGTGCCAGCAGTGAACAAATAGAGACTGAAGCTTTCTTT | CASSEQIETEAFF
- | TRBJ2-3 | 14 | TRBV11-2 | TRBD2 | TGTGCCAGCAGCTCCGCGGGGGGGACAGATACGCAGTATTTT | CASSSAGGTDTQYF
- | TRBJ2-7 | 14 | TRBV2 | TRBD1 | TGTGCCAGGTCCCAGGGGGACAGCTCCTACGAGCAGTACTTC | CARSQGDSSYEQYF